The sequence of this T cell receptor beta chain was determined in a study of spatial heterogeneity in lung cancer. At the level of the study: There were, on average, more than 9.5 raw-read appearances for each unique TCR and UMI combination.

TCRdb independently ran MiXCR on the 5' RACE reads; one entry per CDR3 protein. The sample carries around 1,500 distinct CDR3 sequences, under 7.5% recorded once. The CDR3 runs 19 residues. Germline lookup yields CDR1 ENHRY and CDR2 SYGVKD. The ends lost 2 bases at V and 2 bases at J; junction bases unmatched: 7. Noted time point: sample taken at primary tumor resection. Tumor, nontumor lung or frozen PBMC supplied whole RNA that was sequenced unsorted. This clonotype rates as large. The antigen is unknown. General study points: Within tumors, counts of expanded alpha and beta TCRs tracked tumor mutation counts.

This chain links TRBV10-3 with TRBJ2-2; 14 nucleotides agree with TRBD2. The receptor was derived from a female donor with early-stage non-small cell lung cancer. The sample consisted of lung tumor tissue, taken at surgery. The chain's CDR3 is CAISEPRTSGGKNTGELFF. CDR3 in DNA: TGTGCCATCAGTGAGCCCCGGACTAGCGGGGGGAAAAACACCGGGGAGCTGTTTTTT.